The clone carrying this T cell receptor (beta chain) was found once. This sample was included in a study of blood T cell repertoires in COVID-19. About the study: Sites across the United States, Italy and Spain contributed samples from acute and convalescent COVID-19. Sources were T cells, B-cell-depleted T cells, or PBMCs; the material itself was cDNA or gDNA.

In the authors' workflow: Scientists estimated how many nucleated cells there were by amplifying reference gene primers. TCRdb's copy holds only in-frame clones and misses some; the assay was immunoSEQ multiplex PCR. The V and J calls and clone size come from that table; D and trimming were worked out from the DNA. The sample comprises approximately 110,000 clones, roughly 80% of which are singletons, and roughly 14% rests with the top ten. The sample comprised peripheral blood. The sequence was collected from a woman over 75 with acute or convalescent COVID-19.

The CDR3 bases are TGTGCCAGCACGGTGGTTGGGGGGGTCACTGAAGCTTTCTTT. It translates to CASTVVGGVTEAFF. The V and J genes are TRBV11-2 and TRBJ1-1; perhaps TRBD1 as D (5 bases). V gave up 7 bases and J gave up 4 bases, with 16 bases separating them. CDR1 and CDR2 (germline): SGHAT, FQNNGV. The CDR3 has 14 residues.